The 13 T cell receptor beta chains below come from one sample, sequenced in a study of T cell responses to AZD1222 COVID-19 vaccine (dated by TCRdb to about 2021). The library relied on the immunoSEQ multiplex PCR assay. What TCRdb holds here is the immuneACCESS table cut down to in-frame rearrangements. Part of the clones is not present; checked against another copy, under half of the missing clones reflect an unresolved V gene, and the others are unexplained. The sample has some 130,000 clones on record, roughly 92% of them singletons. Together, the top ten hold about 1.1% of the sample. This specimen's time point label, per the study, means: about 28 days (+/-7) after the second vaccine dose. The source material was peripheral blood, sampled 28 days after the second AZD1222 dose. Receptor source: an adult who received the AZD1222 COVID-19 vaccine.

V and J are TRBV27 and TRBJ1-3; no definite D call. V was cut by 2 bases and J by 0 bases, with 5 bases left in between. In germline, CDR1 is MNHEY, CDR2 SMNVEV (reference sequence). The CDR3 extends over 14 amino acids. As DNA, the CDR3 is TGTGCCAGCAGTTTAGGAATCTCTGGAAACACCATATATTTT. Translated: CASSLGISGNTIYF.

This clone was seen a single time. The rearrangement joins TRBV6-1 to TRBJ2-7; 7 positions agree with TRBD1. The CDR3 contains 15 residues. Germline CDR1 is MNHNS and CDR2 is SASEGT. The V and J ends lost 2 bases and 6 bases, in that order; junction bases with no gene match: 10. CDR3 amino acids: CASSEPGAGGGEQYF. CDR3 nucleotide sequence: TGTGCCAGCAGTGAACCCGGGGCAGGGGGTGGCGAGCAGTACTTC.

The V gene is TRBV10-3, the J gene TRBJ2-5; the match to TRBD1 covers 7 bases. After removal of 3 bases from V and 5 bases from J, the junction contained 6 bases not matched to a gene. The CDR3 sequence is 14 residues long. CDR1 and CDR2 from the germline V gene are ENHRY and SYGVKD. In DNA, the CDR3 is TGTGCCATCAGTGACACAGGGGTCTGGGAGACCCAGTACTTC. Residues: CAISDTGVWETQYF.

J is TRBJ2-2 and V is TRBV7-2; D is uncertain. The CDR3 spans 15 residues. V was pared by 0 bases and J by 6 bases, with 11 bases between. The germline V gene has CDR1 SGHTA and CDR2 FQGNSA. Here the CDR3 DNA reads TGTGCCAGCAGCTTAGCGTTTGTTCAGGCCGGGGAGCTGTTTTTT. Translated: CASSLAFVQAGELFF.

The chain employs TRBV7-3 and TRBJ1-4; D remains unclear. The CDR3 sequence is 15 residues long. V lost 2 bases to trimming and J lost 0 bases, with 7 bases between them. The germline V gene has CDR1 SGHTA and CDR2 FQGTGA. The CDR3 is CASSLAGSTNEKLFF. The CDR3 coding sequence is TGTGCCAGCAGCTTAGCGGGATCAACTAATGAAAAACTGTTTTTT.

This rearrangement joins TRBV19 to TRBJ1-5; D might be TRBD1 (6 bases). Trimming removed 6 bases from V and 3 bases from J, with 30 bases in between. Germline-derived CDR1 and CDR2 are LNHDA and SQIVND (reference sequence). The CDR3 runs to 20 residues. The CDR3 loop reads CASSEPTQQGLVAINQPQHF. The CDR3 DNA is TGTGCCAGTAGCGAACCTACACAACAGGGTCTAGTGGCAATCAATCAGCCCCAGCATTTT. Based on the CDR3 plus reference TRBV19 and TRBJ1-5, the full variable domain is DGGITQSPKYLFRKEGQNVTLSCEQNLNHDAMYWYRQDPGQGLRLIYYSQIVNDFQKGDIAEGYSVSREKKESFPLTVTSAQKNPTAFYLCASSEPTQQGLVAINQPQHFGDGTRLSIL.

The chain couples TRBV24-1 to TRBJ2-1; D ambiguous. The germline CDR1 and CDR2 sequences are KGHDR and SFDVKD. CDR3 length: 13 amino acids. The V gene lost 2 bases and the J gene lost 6 bases, with 7 bases spanning the gap. CDR3 sequence reads: CATSDWTTNEQFF. The CDR3 nucleotides read TGTGCCACCAGTGATTGGACCACCAATGAGCAGTTCTTC.

The rearrangement links TRBV27 to TRBJ2-2; D is uncertain. Trimming took 1 base from V and 2 from J, leaving 11 bases between them. The CDR3 is 16 residues long. Germline V gives CDR1 MNHEY, CDR2 SMNVEV (reference sequence). The CDR3 protein is CASSLWSPVNTGELFF. In DNA, the CDR3 is TGTGCCAGCAGTTTATGGTCTCCAGTTAACACCGGGGAGCTGTTTTTT.

V usage is TRBV3-1 (or the pseudogene TRBV3-2) and J usage is TRBJ1-2; D is uncertain. Germline CDR1 and CDR2: LGHDT and YNNKEL (reference sequence). The V end was cut by 2 bases, the J end by 4 bases, with 14 bases between. The CDR3 is 15 amino acids. CDR3 loop: CASSQIAQVGYGYTF. The CDR3 DNA sequence: TGTGCCAGCAGCCAAATCGCCCAGGTCGGCTATGGCTACACCTTC.

This clone has a single count. The chain has TRBV4-2 and TRBJ1-2; D remains unclear. V lost 0 bases, J lost 4 bases, and 15 bases lay in between. Germline V gene lookup returns CDR1 LGHNA and CDR2 YNFKEQ. There are 16 residues in the CDR3. The CDR3 loop reads CASSQDRAVRAYGYTF. The CDR3 DNA is TGTGCCAGCAGCCAAGATCGGGCTGTGAGAGCCTATGGCTACACCTTC.

The V gene is TRBV19, the J gene TRBJ1-1; TRBD1 matches 10 bases. Germline V lookup: CDR1 LNHDA, CDR2 SQIVND (reference sequence). The CDR3 totals 16 residues. Trimming took 5 bases from V and 0 from J; bases not matched to a gene: 6. CDR3 in amino acids: CASSFRDRGMNTEAFF. In DNA form, the CDR3 reads TGTGCCAGTAGTTTCCGGGACAGGGGAATGAACACTGAAGCTTTCTTT.

This rearrangement joins TRBV19 to TRBJ1-1; 8 bases are a match to TRBD1. Germline-derived CDR1 and CDR2 are LNHDA and SQIVND (reference sequence). The J segment lost 0 bases and the V segment lost 4 bases, leaving 7 bases of the junction unmatched. CDR3 length: 16 residues. The CDR3: CASSKTTGVVNTEAFF. Written as DNA, the CDR3 is TGTGCCAGTAGTAAAACGACAGGGGTAGTGAACACTGAAGCTTTCTTT.

This chain links TRBV2 with TRBJ2-2, with 10 nucleotides matching TRBD2. V was pared by 6 bases and J by 0 bases, with 1 base of the junction left unmatched. The CDR3 runs to 15 residues. Germline V gives CDR1 SNHLY, CDR2 FYNNEI. The CDR3 DNA reads TGTGCCAGCAGGAGCGGGAGGGCGAACACCGGGGAGCTGTTTTTT. Translated, it gives CASRSGRANTGELFF.